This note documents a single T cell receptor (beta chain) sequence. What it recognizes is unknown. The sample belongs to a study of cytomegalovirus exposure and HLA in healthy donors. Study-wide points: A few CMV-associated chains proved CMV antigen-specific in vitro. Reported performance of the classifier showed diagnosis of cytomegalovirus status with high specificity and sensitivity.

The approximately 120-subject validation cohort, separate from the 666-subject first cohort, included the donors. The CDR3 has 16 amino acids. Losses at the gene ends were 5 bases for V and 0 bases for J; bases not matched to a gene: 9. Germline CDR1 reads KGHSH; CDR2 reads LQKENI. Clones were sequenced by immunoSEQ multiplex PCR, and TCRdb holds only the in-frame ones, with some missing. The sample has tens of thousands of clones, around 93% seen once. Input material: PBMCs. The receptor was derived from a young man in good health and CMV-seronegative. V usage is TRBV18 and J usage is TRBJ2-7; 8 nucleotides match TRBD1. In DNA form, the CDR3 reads TGTGCCAGCTCAAACACTCAGACAGGGGTCTCCTACGAGCAGTACTTC. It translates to CASSNTQTGVSYEQYF.